The 24 T cell receptor beta chains reported below all come from one sample, sequenced in a study of beta chain features in type 1 diabetes. The authors reverse transcribed all of the isolated RNA, so sequencing captured expressed TCRB transcripts. TCRdb's table, derived via immunoSEQ multiplex PCR, lists solely in-frame clones and lacks some. The sample has fewer than 200,000 clones, 10% seen once; the top ten hold more than 0.4%. Study observations and caveats: When Type 1 diabetes patients were examined, their TCRB CDR3s proved moderately but significantly shorter in all four CD4+ subsets.

Their specific antigens are unknown. Source material: central memory CD4+ T cells from blood. These receptors originate from a man under 40 with type 1 diabetes.

This clone was found a few times. The chain has TRBV7-2 and TRBJ2-1, with TRBD2 matching 8 bases. Trimming removed 2 bases from V and 1 base from J; junction bases left unmatched: 4. This CDR3 contains 16 residues. Germline CDR1 is SGHTA and CDR2 is FQGNSA. The CDR3 sequence: CASSLPIAGSYNEQFF. CDR3 coding DNA: TGTGCCAGCAGCTTACCTATAGCGGGATCCTACAATGAGCAGTTCTTC.

The sample holds a few counts of this clone. This rearrangement joins TRBV28 to TRBJ2-7; possible D gene TRBD2, 6 bases. Germline CDR1 is MDHEN and CDR2 is SYDVKM. The CDR3 extends over 12 amino acids. The V end was cut by 3 bases, the J end by 3 bases, with 6 bases between. The CDR3 here is CASSLGGYEQYF. CDR3 coding DNA: TGTGCCAGCAGTTTGGGGGGCTACGAGCAGTACTTC.

This clone appeared a few times. V is TRBV11-1 and J is TRBJ2-7; maybe TRBD1 (5 bases). The CDR3 spans 13 residues. V gave up 2 bases and J gave up 3 bases, with 8 bases separating them. Germline assignment: CDR1 SGHAT and CDR2 FQDESV (reference sequence). The CDR3: CASSLHRSYEQYF. DNA for the CDR3: TGTGCCAGCAGCTTACACAGGAGCTACGAGCAGTACTTC.

The V call is TRBV5-6, the J call TRBJ1-2; 12 positions match TRBD1. The CDR3 covers 14 residues. Germline V gene lookup returns CDR1 SGHDT and CDR2 YYEEEE. V lost 4 bases, J lost 7 bases, and 5 bases stayed unmatched. CDR3 DNA: TGTGCCAGCAGCCCGGGACAGGGGGCGCGTGGCTACACCTTC. Protein sequence: CASSPGQGARGYTF.

Only a few counts were recorded for this clone. This chain links TRBV7-3 with TRBJ2-3; 9 positions match TRBD2. The ends lost 6 bases at V and 0 bases at J; junction bases unmatched: 4. The CDR3 is 15 amino acids. Germline V gene data show CDR1 as SGHTA and CDR2 as FQGTGA. The DNA of the CDR3 is TGTGCCAGCAGTGGGACTAGCCTTAGCACAGATACGCAGTATTTT. Protein product: CASSGTSLSTDTQYF.

The J gene is TRBJ2-1, the V gene TRBV6-5; TRBD1 matches at 12 bases. Losses at the gene ends were 10 bases for V and 9 bases for J; bases not matched to a gene: 7. From germline, CDR1 is MNHEY and CDR2 SVGAGI. The CDR3 extends over 13 amino acids. The CDR3 bases are TGTGCCATCCCGGGACAGGGGGCTTTTGAGCAGTTCTTC. It yields the protein CAIPGQGAFEQFF.

The chain uses TRBV5-4 and TRBJ1-2; no definite D call. Germline CDR1 and CDR2: SGHNT and YYREEE (reference sequence). This CDR3 has 19 amino acids. V shed 0 bases and J shed 1 base, with 22 bases lying between them. CDR3 sequence reads: CASSLAIGASNLVNYGYTF. The DNA for the CDR3 is TGTGCCAGCAGCTTGGCCATAGGAGCTTCTAACTTGGTTAACTATGGCTACACCTTC.

This clone has more than one count but fewer than ten. Here the CDR3 reads CSVEEGDNQPQHF. The CDR3 coding sequence is TGCAGCGTTGAAGAGGGAGACAATCAGCCCCAGCATTTT. This chain joins TRBV29-1 and TRBJ1-5; D remains unclear. Between the trimmed V and J ends, which lost 0 bases and 3 bases, there was a span of 6 bases. The CDR3 consists of 13 residues. Germline loops: CDR1 SQVTM, CDR2 ANQGSEA.

The chain uses TRBV4-1 and TRBJ2-5, with a tentative D call TRBD2 (6 bases). V was trimmed by 3 bases and J by 5 bases, leaving 13 bases between them. The CDR3 covers 14 residues. In germline, CDR1 is MGHRA, CDR2 YSYEKL. CDR3 sequence reads: CASSHPGRGETQYF. Here the CDR3 DNA reads TGCGCCAGCAGCCATCCGGGCCGGGGGGAGACCCAGTACTTC.

This clone has a handful of counts. One end of the junction varies from germline; a read error may be responsible. This chain connects TRBV5-1 to TRBJ1-1; D unresolved. Germline V gene data show CDR1 as SGHRS and CDR2 as YFSETQ. The CDR3 is made up of 13 amino acids. The chain's CDR3 is CASCFEADTEAFF. The CDR3 region has the DNA TGCGCCAGCTGCTTCGAGGCGGACACTGAAGCTTTCTTT.

The chain uses TRBV18 and TRBJ1-2; tentative D call: TRBD1 (6 bases). This CDR3 is 15 amino acids long. Germline V lookup: CDR1 KGHSH, CDR2 LQKENI. V was pared by 3 bases and J by 3 bases, with 14 bases between. The CDR3 reads CASSPRREGDYGYTF. CDR3 nucleotide sequence: TGTGCCAGCTCACCCCGTCGGGAGGGGGACTATGGCTACACCTTC.

This clone was detected only a few times. CDR3 in DNA: TGCAGCGTCCTACTCAGGGGAGGGGGAGAGACCCAGTACTTC. Translated, it gives CSVLLRGGGETQYF. V is TRBV29-1 and J is TRBJ2-5; possibly TRBD2 for D (7 bases). Germline V gene data show CDR1 as SQVTM and CDR2 as ANQGSEA. The V end lost 6 bases, the J end lost 4 bases, and 18 bases lay between the germline ends. The CDR3 sequence is 14 residues long.

This clone was found a few times. The chain carries TRBV29-1 and TRBJ2-3; TRBD1 matches at 9 bases. V lost 4 bases, J lost 3 bases, and 5 bases stayed unmatched. Germline V CDR1 and CDR2: SQVTM, ANQGSEA. CDR3 size: 14 residues. CDR3 in amino acids: CSVGDRVLTDTQYF. CDR3 DNA sequence: TGCAGCGTTGGGGACAGGGTACTTACAGATACGCAGTATTTT.

This clone was observed a few times. This sequence joins TRBV28 and TRBJ2-7, with a tentative D call TRBD2 (6 bases). Trimming took off 6 bases at V and 2 bases at J, with 14 bases between the two ends. This CDR3 region has 14 residues. Germline V gives CDR1 MDHEN, CDR2 SYDVKM. The CDR3 DNA is TGTGCCAGCAGCGCAGGGAGGCTAACCTACGAGCAGTACTTC. Encoded protein: CASSAGRLTYEQYF.

The table lists this clone with a few counts. The V call is TRBV2, the J call TRBJ2-7; TRBD1 agrees at 8 bases. V was clipped by 7 bases and J by 4 bases; unmatched bases: 3. There are 12 residues in the CDR3. The germline CDR1 and CDR2 sequences are SNHLY and FYNNEI. The CDR3 sequence: CASKQGVYEQYF. The CDR3 DNA reads as TGTGCCAGCAAACAGGGGGTTTACGAGCAGTACTTC.

This clone has just a few counts. The CDR3, as DNA: TGTGCCAGCTCACCATCGGAAACAGGGGCCGGTGGCACTGAAGCTTTCTTT. Protein: CASSPSETGAGGTEAFF. This chain uses TRBV18 with TRBJ1-1; 7 bases fit TRBD1. With V trimmed by 2 bases and J by 4 bases, 13 bases remained unmatched. Germline lookup yields CDR1 KGHSH and CDR2 LQKENI. The CDR3 is 17 amino acids. Using reference TRBV18 and TRBJ1-1 for the parts outside the CDR3, the full variable domain is NAGVMQNPRHLVRRRGQEARLRCSPMKGHSHVYWYRQLPEEGLKFMVYLQKENIIDESGMPKERFSAEFPKEGPSILRIQQVVRGDSAAYFCASSPSETGAGGTEAFFGQGTRLTVV.

V usage is TRBV6-5 and J usage is TRBJ2-1; D gene ambiguous. The CDR3 is 15 residues long. Trimming removed 0 bases at V and 2 bases at J, with 8 bases between. Germline values: CDR1 MNHEY, CDR2 SVGAGI. The CDR3 coding sequence is TGTGCCAGCAGTTACTCGCAGGTCACCTACAATGAGCAGTTCTTC. It is translated as CASSYSQVTYNEQFF.

The chain has TRBV7-3 and TRBJ2-6, with 10 bases that match TRBD2. CDR1 is SGHTA, CDR2 FQGTGA, per germline. This CDR3 contains 17 residues. V lost 4 bases, J lost 0 bases, and 3 bases stayed unmatched. CDR3 sequence reads: CASSSSGRASGANVLTF. CDR3 in DNA: TGTGCCAGCAGCTCGAGCGGGAGGGCCTCTGGGGCCAACGTCCTGACTTTC.

This chain uses TRBV6-6 with TRBJ1-5; the match to TRBD1 covers 9 bases. This CDR3 contains 14 residues. Unmatched junction bases numbered 2, after V lost 1 base and J lost 7 bases. Germline V gives CDR1 MNHNY, CDR2 SVGAGI (reference sequence). CDR3 nucleotide sequence: TGTGCCAGCAGTTACTGGGACAGGGCACAGCCCCAGCATTTT. The encoded protein is CASSYWDRAQPQHF.

This clone was counted between two and nine times. The chain uses TRBV21-1 and TRBJ1-2. TRBV21-1 is noted as a pseudogene. The CDR3 contains 14 residues. This chain's CDR3 is CASTRPERSYGYTF. Here the CDR3 DNA reads TGTGCCAGCACCCGACCCGAGCGTTCCTATGGCTACACCTTC.

This clone was counted only a few times. The chain uses TRBV5-6 and TRBJ1-2; D gene uncertain. Trimming took 1 base from V and 8 from J, leaving 18 bases between them. CDR3 size: 15 residues. CDR1 is SGHDT, CDR2 YYEEEE, per germline. The CDR3 is CASSLPSPGPWGYTF. The CDR3 DNA is TGTGCCAGCAGCTTGCCGTCGCCAGGCCCTTGGGGCTACACCTTC.

V gene TRBV6-6 combines with J gene TRBJ2-1; TRBD2 aligns across 7 bases. Trimming removed 5 bases from V and 6 bases from J; junction bases left unmatched: 7. In germline, CDR1 is MNHNY, CDR2 SVGAGI (reference sequence). The CDR3 covers 14 residues. Here the CDR3 reads CASSGAGDPNEQFF. The DNA of the CDR3 is TGTGCCAGCAGTGGGGCGGGAGACCCCAATGAGCAGTTCTTC.

This sequence joins TRBV5-1 and TRBJ2-7, with 8 nucleotides matching TRBD2. V lost 2 bases to trimming and J lost 4 bases; unmatched junction nucleotides: 8. Per the germline V gene, CDR1 is SGHRS and CDR2 is YFSETQ. The CDR3 covers 15 residues. Written as DNA, the CDR3 is TGCGCCAGCAGCTTCCAAGTAGCGGGACTTTACGAGCAGTACTTC. The encoded protein is CASSFQVAGLYEQYF.

The gene calls are TRBV7-3 and TRBJ2-7, with 7 bases fitting TRBD2. The CDR3 sequence is 14 residues long. The trim removed 10 bases at V and 4 bases at J, leaving 13 bases unmatched. Germline values: CDR1 SGHTA, CDR2 FQGTGA. CDR3 DNA sequence: TGTGCCATCCGCCCCGGCGGGAGCCAGTACGAGCAGTACTTC. Translation: CAIRPGGSQYEQYF.